This T cell receptor (beta chain) was sequenced during a study of cytomegalovirus exposure and HLA in healthy donors. Of note for this clone: Antigen unknown.

Study results and limitations: Earlier analysis found most TCR beta V segments productive about 87% or about 30% of the time. Later genetic work tied a missense DCLRE1C variant to beta-chain V and J trimming.

This PCR relied on a set of 60 Vbeta primers and 13 Jbeta primers. TCRdb keeps only in-frame clones here, not all; method: immunoSEQ multiplex PCR. The sample yields 150,000 to 200,000 clones, roughly 87% seen once. This clonotype was obtained from a man aged 50 to 60 in good health and CMV-seronegative. What was sequenced was PBMCs.

Written as DNA, the CDR3 is TGTGCCAGCAGTCATACGGGAGCCAGCTATGGCTACACCTTC. Amino acids: CASSHTGASYGYTF. V usage is TRBV6-6 and J usage is TRBJ1-2; unclear D gene. This CDR3 is built from 14 residues. Germline V CDR1 and CDR2: MNHNY, SVGAGI (reference sequence). The V and J ends lost 5 bases and 4 bases respectively, with 14 bases between them.